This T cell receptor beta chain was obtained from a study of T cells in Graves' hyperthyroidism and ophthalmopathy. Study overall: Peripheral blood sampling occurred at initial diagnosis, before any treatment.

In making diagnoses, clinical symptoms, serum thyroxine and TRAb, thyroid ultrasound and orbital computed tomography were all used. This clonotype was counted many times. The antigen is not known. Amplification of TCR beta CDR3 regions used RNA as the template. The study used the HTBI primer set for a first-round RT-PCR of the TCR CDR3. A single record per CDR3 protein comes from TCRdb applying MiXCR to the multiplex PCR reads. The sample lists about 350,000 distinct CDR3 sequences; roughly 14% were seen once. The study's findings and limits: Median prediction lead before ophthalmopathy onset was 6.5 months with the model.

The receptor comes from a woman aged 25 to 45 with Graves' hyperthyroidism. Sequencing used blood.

In DNA, the CDR3 is TGTGCCAGCAGCTCGGACAGGTTGGGGCCCCAGCATTTT. Encoded protein: CASSSDRLGPQHF. The chain is built from TRBV13 and TRBJ1-5; 7 bases are shared with TRBD1. The CDR3 runs to 13 residues. J lost 9 bases, V lost 4 bases, and 6 bases had no gene match. CDR1 is PRHDT, CDR2 FYEKMQ, per germline (reference sequence).